This T cell receptor beta chain is from a study of cytomegalovirus exposure and HLA in healthy donors. Study-level results: Donor immune exposure was known only as CMV serostatus. Usually a TCR sequence was rare, but some public TCRs were found in many donors. Accounts indicate the classifier identified cytomegalovirus status with strong specificity and sensitivity. Some TCR beta chains (more than 150 of them) were listed as cytomegalovirus-associated.

The PCR used 60 Vbeta and 13 Jbeta primers. Repertoires were generated with immunoSEQ multiplex PCR, while TCRdb's copy carries only in-frame clones and drops some. The table records 100,000 to 150,000 clones, around three quarters of them present only once. To note about this clone: The target antigen is unknown.

The CDR3 totals 15 residues. With V trimmed by 3 bases and J by 6 bases, 7 bases remained unmatched. CDR1 is LNHDA and CDR2 is SQIVND in the germline V gene (reference sequence). The sequenced sample consisted of PBMCs. The chain combines TRBV19 with TRBJ1-5; the match to TRBD1 covers 8 bases. The TCR comes from a woman aged 45-65 years in good health and CMV-seronegative. This CDR3 reads CASSMLSGGGQPQHF. CDR3 DNA sequence: TGTGCCAGTAGTATGCTTTCAGGGGGCGGTCAGCCCCAGCATTTT.